This T cell receptor beta chain emerged from a study of T cell changes during pregnancy in multiple sclerosis. Trimming cost V 4 bases and J 4 bases; bases outside gene matches: 4. Germline CDR1 SGHRS, CDR2 YFSETQ. The CDR3 covers 14 residues. Clones were sequenced by immunoSEQ multiplex PCR, and TCRdb holds only the in-frame ones, with some missing. The table includes 25,000 to 30,000 clones, about 92% detected once. V usage is TRBV5-1 and J usage is TRBJ1-4, with TRBD1 matching 7 bases. The TCR sequence derives from a female donor with multiple sclerosis, enrolled in a pregnancy study. The sequencing used CD4+ T cells from peripheral blood mononuclear cells, collected after pregnancy. In nucleotides, the CDR3 is TGCGCCAGCAGCCCTCAGGGGGGTAATGAAAAACTGTTTTTT. Translation gives CASSPQGGNEKLFF.